This paragraph covers one TCR beta chain sequence. The antigen is undetermined. Germline V gene sequence: CDR1 LNHDA, CDR2 SQIVND (reference sequence). This CDR3 is built from 14 residues. Trimming stripped 5 bases from V and 0 bases from J, with 8 bases between. The data are from a study of cytotoxic CD8 clonotypes in ibrutinib-treated CLL. Study-level background: Included were approximately 10 relapsed/refractory and 15 treatment-naive patients, of whom about 18 were IGHV unmutated. Study results and limitations: Sampling times, which were not matched between the groups, differed between sustained-remission patients and progressing patients. Baseline levels of clonality went above those of age-matched healthy donors and moved with circulating CD8+ T-cell counts. Once treatment began, public clonotypes, which were uncommon, contracted or stayed stable.

Clones were sequenced by immunoSEQ multiplex PCR, and TCRdb holds only the in-frame ones, with some missing. The table records approximately 97,000 clones, approximately 77% of them present only once. The chain employs TRBV19 and TRBJ1-3; D gene uncertain. The sample in question was PBMCs, obtained after 24 months of ibrutinib treatment. The receptor was isolated from a human donor with chronic lymphocytic leukemia. CDR3 sequence: CASSFDPSGNTIYF. In DNA form, the CDR3 reads TGTGCCAGTAGTTTTGATCCCTCTGGAAACACCATATATTTT.